Below, one T cell receptor beta chain is given with its context. This sample stems from a study of blood T cell repertoires in COVID-19. Study overall: PBMCs, B-cell-depleted T cells, or T cells provided the cDNA or gDNA that made up the material.

This CDR3 is built from 10 residues. TCRdb's copy holds only in-frame clones and misses some; the assay was immunoSEQ multiplex PCR. The sample lists approximately 210,000 clones; roughly 90% were seen once. The TCR sequence derives from a woman between 18 and 30 years old who had recovered from COVID-19. The rearrangement joins TRBV21-1 to TRBJ1-1. TRBV21-1 is a pseudogene segment. Sequenced: PBMCs or T cells enriched from blood (not recorded which). CDR3 nucleotide sequence: TGTGCCAGCAGCAAGACGACTGCTTTCTTT. This gives the protein CASSKTTAFF.